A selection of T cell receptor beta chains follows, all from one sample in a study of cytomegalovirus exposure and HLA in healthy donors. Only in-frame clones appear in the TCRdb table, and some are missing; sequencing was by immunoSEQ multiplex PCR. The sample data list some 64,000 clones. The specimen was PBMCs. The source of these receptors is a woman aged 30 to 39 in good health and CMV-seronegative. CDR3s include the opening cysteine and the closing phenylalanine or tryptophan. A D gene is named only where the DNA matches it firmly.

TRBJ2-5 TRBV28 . CASSPSGNPYQETQYF TGTGCCAGCAGTCCATCCGGGAACCCGTACCAAGAGACCCAGTACTTC
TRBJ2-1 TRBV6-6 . CASTELGSSYNEQFF TGTGCCAGCACCGAATTGGGGAGCTCCTACAATGAGCAGTTCTTC
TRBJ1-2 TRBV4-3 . CASSQTGLYGYTF TGCGCCAGCAGCCAAACAGGGCTTTATGGCTACACCTTC
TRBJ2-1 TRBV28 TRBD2 CASSHRSGRMGEQFF TGTGCCAGCAGTCACCGTAGCGGGAGGATGGGTGAGCAGTTCTTC
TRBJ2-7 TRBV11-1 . CASSLGGGSSYEQYF TGTGCCAGCAGCTTAGGCGGCGGAAGCTCCTACGAGCAGTACTTC
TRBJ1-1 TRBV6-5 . CASSYSKIGTEDFF TGTGCCAGCAGTTACTCGAAAATTGGGACTGAAGATTTCTTT
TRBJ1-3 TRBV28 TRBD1 CASNNRGSGNTIYF TGTGCCAGCAATAACAGGGGGTCAGGAAACACCATATATTTT
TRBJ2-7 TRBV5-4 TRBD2 CASSSGGRGSYEQYF TGTGCCAGCAGCTCCGGTGGGCGGGGGAGCTACGAGCAGTACTTC
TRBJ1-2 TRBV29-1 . CSVEDSGGKNYGYTF TGCAGCGTTGAAGATAGTGGGGGGAAGAACTATGGCTACACCTTC
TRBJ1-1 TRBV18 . CASSPPGQRYTEAFF TGTGCCAGCTCACCACCGGGGCAGAGATACACTGAAGCTTTCTTT
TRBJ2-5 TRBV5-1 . CASSRTFQETQYF TGCGCCAGCAGCCGGACATTCCAAGAGACCCAGTACTTC
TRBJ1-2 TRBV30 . CAWSPYYGYTF TGTGCCTGGAGTCCATACTATGGCTACACCTTC
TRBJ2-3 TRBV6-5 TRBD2 CASSPTSGVNTQYF TGTGCCAGCAGTCCGACTAGCGGGGTAAATACGCAGTATTTT
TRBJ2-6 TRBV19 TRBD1 CASSISDRAGANVLTF TGTGCCAGTAGTATAAGTGACAGGGCTGGGGCCAACGTCCTGACTTTC
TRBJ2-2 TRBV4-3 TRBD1 CASSHRRQGAYTGELFF TGCGCCAGCAGCCACCGACGACAGGGGGCGTACACCGGGGAGCTGTTTTTT
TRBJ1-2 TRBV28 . CASVRAKHGGGYTF TGTGCCAGCGTCCGGGCTAAGCATGGGGGGGGCTACACCTTC
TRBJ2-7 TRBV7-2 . CASSFDTVLYEQYF TGTGCCAGCAGCTTTGATACAGTTTTGTACGAGCAGTACTTC
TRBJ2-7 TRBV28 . CASKEAPYEQYF TGTGCCAGCAAGGAGGCCCCATACGAGCAGTACTTC
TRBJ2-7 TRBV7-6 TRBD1 CASSLATGYEPYF TGTGCCAGCAGCTTAGCGACAGGGTACGAGCCCTACTTC
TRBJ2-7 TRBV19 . CASSIAGRSYEQYF TGTGCCAGTAGCATCGCAGGTCGGTCCTACGAGCAGTACTTC
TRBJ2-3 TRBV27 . CASSLAAADTQYF TGTGCCAGCAGTTTAGCGGCCGCAGATACGCAGTATTTT
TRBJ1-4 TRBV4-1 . CASSHLTGREKLFF TGCGCCAGCAGCCACCTCACAGGTCGGGAAAAACTGTTTTTT
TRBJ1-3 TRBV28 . CASSNGGTGGNTIYF TGTGCCAGCTCTAATGGAGGGACTGGGGGAAACACCATATATTTT
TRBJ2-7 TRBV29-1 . CSVRSGTYEQYF TGCAGCGTCCGGAGCGGAACCTACGAGCAGTACTTC
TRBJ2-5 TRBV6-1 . CASSRGSQETQYF TGTGCCAGCAGCCGGGGGTCCCAAGAGACCCAGTACTTC
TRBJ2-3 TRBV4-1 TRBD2 CASSRLGLAGGSSTDTQYF TGCGCCAGCAGCCGATTGGGACTAGCGGGAGGTTCTAGCACAGATACGCAGTATTTT
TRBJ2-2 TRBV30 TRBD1 CARRQGITGELFF TGTGCCCGGAGACAGGGGATCACCGGGGAGCTGTTTTTT
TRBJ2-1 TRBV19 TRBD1 CASSSEGAVNEQFF TGTGCCAGTAGCTCCGAGGGGGCTGTCAATGAGCAGTTCTTC
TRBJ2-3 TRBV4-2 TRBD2 CASSQAGREGTDTQYF TGTGCCAGCAGCCAAGCTGGGCGGGAGGGCACAGATACGCAGTATTTT
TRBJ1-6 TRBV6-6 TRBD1 CASRPGQTFNSPLHF TGTGCCAGCAGACCGGGACAGACCTTTAATTCACCCCTCCACTTT
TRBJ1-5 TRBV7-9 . CASSFGPGVGQPQHF TGTGCCAGCAGCTTTGGTCCAGGGGTTGGACAGCCCCAGCATTTT
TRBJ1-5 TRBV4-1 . CASSQELGGEPQHF TGCGCCAGCAGCCAAGAGTTGGGAGGGGAGCCCCAGCATTTT
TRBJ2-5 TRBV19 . CASSIRADSQETQYF TGTGCCAGTAGTATTAGGGCCGACAGCCAAGAGACCCAGTACTTC
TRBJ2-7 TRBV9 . CASSAGTPPEQYF TGTGCCAGCAGCGCCGGGACTCCTCCGGAGCAGTACTTC
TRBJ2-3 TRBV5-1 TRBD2 CASSSTSEADTQYF TGCGCCAGCAGCTCGACTAGCGAAGCAGATACGCAGTATTTT
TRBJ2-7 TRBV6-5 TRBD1 CASSYRVGQGVYEQYF TGTGCCAGCAGTTACCGTGTGGGACAGGGGGTCTACGAGCAGTACTTC
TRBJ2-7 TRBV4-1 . CASSQDIPAAGYEQYF TGCGCCAGCAGCCAAGACATCCCGGCGGCGGGCTACGAGCAGTACTTC
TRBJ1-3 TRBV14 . CASSQVGAYGNTIYF TGTGCCAGCAGCCAAGTAGGGGCCTATGGAAACACCATATATTTT
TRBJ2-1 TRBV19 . CASTPQGGTRNEQFF TGTGCCAGTACTCCTCAGGGGGGTACGAGGAATGAGCAGTTCTTC
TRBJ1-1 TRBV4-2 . CASSQDTYGRNTEAFF TGTGCCAGCAGCCAAGATACCTACGGGAGAAACACTGAAGCTTTCTTT
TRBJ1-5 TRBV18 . CASSVTSGLGNQPQHF TGTGCCAGCTCAGTAACCTCTGGACTGGGCAATCAGCCCCAGCATTTT
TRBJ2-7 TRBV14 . CASSQDQGWYEQYF TGTGCCAGCAGCCAAGATCAGGGTTGGTACGAGCAGTACTTC
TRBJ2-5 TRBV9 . CASSTYGGQQETQYF TGTGCCAGCAGCACCTATGGCGGGCAACAAGAGACCCAGTACTTC
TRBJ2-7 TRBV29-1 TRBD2 CSADSGGSAYEQYF TGCAGCGCTGATAGCGGGGGAAGCGCCTACGAGCAGTACTTC
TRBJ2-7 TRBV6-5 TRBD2 CASSGGLAEIYEQYF TGTGCCAGCAGTGGAGGACTAGCGGAAATCTACGAGCAGTACTTC
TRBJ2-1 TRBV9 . CASSVVPRSYNEQFF TGTGCCAGCAGCGTAGTGCCGAGATCCTACAATGAGCAGTTCTTC
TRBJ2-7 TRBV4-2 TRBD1 CASSPLTGSSYEQYF TGTGCCAGCAGCCCACTGACAGGGAGCTCCTACGAGCAGTACTTC
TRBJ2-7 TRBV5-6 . CASSPRGYEQYF TGTGCCAGCAGCCCCAGGGGCTACGAGCAGTACTTC
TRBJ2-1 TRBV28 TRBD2 CASRTPLADSDNEQFF TGTGCCAGCAGGACCCCTCTAGCGGATTCCGACAATGAGCAGTTCTTC
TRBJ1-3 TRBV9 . CASSARRGSGNTIYF TGTGCCAGCAGCGCGCGCAGGGGCTCTGGAAACACCATATATTTT
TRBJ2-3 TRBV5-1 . CASSLAAGSMGTDTQYF TGCGCCAGCAGCTTGGCGGCAGGATCTATGGGCACAGATACGCAGTATTTT
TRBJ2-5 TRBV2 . CASSDHPGETQYF TGTGCCAGCAGTGATCATCCAGGGGAGACCCAGTACTTC
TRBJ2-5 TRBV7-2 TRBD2 CASSFDGREQYF TGTGCCAGCAGCTTCGACGGGAGGGAGCAGTACTTC
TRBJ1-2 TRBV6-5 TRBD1 CASSYSYRGAYGYTF TGTGCCAGCAGTTACTCGTACAGGGGTGCCTATGGCTACACCTTC
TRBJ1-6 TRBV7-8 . CASSSGGEVRNSPLHF TGTGCCAGCAGCTCCGGGGGGGAGGTGAGGAATTCACCCCTCCACTTT
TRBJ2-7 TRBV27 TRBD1 CASSLEGQGLYEQYF TGTGCCAGCAGTTTAGAGGGACAGGGTCTCTACGAGCAGTACTTC
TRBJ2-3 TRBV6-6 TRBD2 CASSYGLAGSTDTQYF TGTGCCAGCAGTTACGGGCTAGCGGGGTCCACAGATACGCAGTATTTT
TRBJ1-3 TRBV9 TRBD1 CASSEEVGGQAIYF TGTGCCAGCAGTGAGGAGGTCGGTGGACAGGCCATATATTTT
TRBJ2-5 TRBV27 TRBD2 CASRGLGGETQYF TGTGCCAGCCGGGGACTAGGGGGAGAGACCCAGTACTTC